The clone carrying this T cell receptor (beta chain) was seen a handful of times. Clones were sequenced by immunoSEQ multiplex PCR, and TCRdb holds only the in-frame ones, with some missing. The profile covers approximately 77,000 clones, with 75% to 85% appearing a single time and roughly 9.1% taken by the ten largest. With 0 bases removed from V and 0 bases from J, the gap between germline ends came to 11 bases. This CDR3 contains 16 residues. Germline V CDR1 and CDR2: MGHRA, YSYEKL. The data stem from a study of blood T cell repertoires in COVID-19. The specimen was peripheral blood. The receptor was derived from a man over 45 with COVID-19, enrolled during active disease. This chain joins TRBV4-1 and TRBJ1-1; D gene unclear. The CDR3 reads CASSQDIGRMNTEAFF. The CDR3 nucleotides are TGCGCCAGCAGCCAAGATATCGGCAGGATGAACACTGAAGCTTTCTTT.